Sequencing of this T cell receptor (beta chain) was carried out in a study of OX40 agonist ivuxolimab in advanced cancers. On the study more broadly: Ivuxolimab, an antibody that agonizes OX40 (CD134), was administered to the patients. Partial responses were observed in three patients, of whom one had hepatocellular carcinoma and two had cutaneous melanoma. General observations from the study: Fewer expanded clones were found on average in CD4+ than in CD8+ T cells. Among expanded peripheral T cells, antigen specificity went undetermined.

Germline CDR1 and CDR2: SNHLY and FYNNEI. This CDR3 spans 16 amino acids. V lost 5 bases, J lost 2 bases, and 8 bases stayed unmatched. The method was immunoSEQ multiplex PCR; TCRdb's version includes in-frame clones alone and lacks a portion of them. Seen here are about 62,000 clones, around 79% observed once, and the top ten hold roughly 10%. Concerning this clone itself: Its antigen is not known.

This receptor was obtained from an adult with an advanced solid tumor such as melanoma, head and neck, liver or kidney cancer. The V gene is TRBV2, the J gene TRBJ2-3; 9 bases match TRBD2. The material was CD4+ or CD8+ T cells sorted from blood, obtained in a trial of the OX40 agonist ivuxolimab. CDR3 amino acids: CASSNTLAGPTDTQYF. The CDR3 bases are TGTGCCAGCAGTAATACCCTAGCGGGGCCCACAGATACGCAGTATTTT.